The source of this T cell receptor beta chain is a study of cytomegalovirus exposure and HLA in healthy donors. For the study at large: Within the Caucasian-associated ancestry cluster were roughly 81% of the 398 genotyped donors.

The PCR contained 60 Vbeta and 13 Jbeta primers. Using immunoSEQ multiplex PCR, the repertoire was profiled, and TCRdb retains in-frame clones only, with some absent. The data hold tens of thousands of clones, with around three fifths observed a single time. Germline CDR1 reads WSHSY; CDR2 reads SAAADI. The V and J ends lost 4 bases and 1 base, in that order; junction bases with no gene match: 7. This CDR3 region has 17 residues. The clonotype originates from a human donor in good health. Sequenced material: PBMCs. This chain links TRBV10-2 with TRBJ1-1; 12 bases match TRBD1. CDR3 amino acids: CASSGRDRGLENTEAFF. The DNA for the CDR3 is TGCGCCAGCAGTGGGCGGGACAGGGGGCTTGAGAACACTGAAGCTTTCTTT.